The 14 T cell receptor beta chains reported below all come from one sample, sequenced in a study of Ad26.COV2.S vaccination and SARS-CoV-2 variants. Produced via immunoSEQ multiplex PCR; TCRdb's table is partial and in-frame only. The repertoire has around 500,000 clones, nearly 90% of them found once; the top ten carry around 1.6%. Treatment in this sample: approximately 18 received Ad26.COV2.S at low or high dose, single or two shots; five or six received placebo; per-sample allocation not given. Vaccine and placebo recipients were sampled on day 63 after the first injection. Sequencing was performed on peripheral blood, taken in a trial of Ad26.COV2.S vaccine versus placebo. The receptors were gathered from a person aged 18-65 years who received the Ad26.COV2.S COVID-19 vaccine or a placebo.

The count of this clone is one. The chain links TRBV28 to TRBJ1-1; TRBD1 agrees at 7 bases. The CDR3 extends over 14 amino acids. Germline CDR1 MDHEN, CDR2 SYDVKM. Unmatched junction bases numbered 7, after V lost 5 bases and J lost 4 bases. As DNA, the CDR3 is TGTGCCAGCAGTACCAAGACAGGGAGCACTGAAGCTTTCTTT. Its protein is CASSTKTGSTEAFF.

This clone has more than one count but fewer than ten. This rearrangement joins TRBV7-9 to TRBJ2-7; no clear D. Germline V CDR1 and CDR2: SEHNR, FQNEAQ (reference sequence). Trimming took off 2 bases at V and 6 bases at J, with 17 bases between the two ends. The CDR3 covers 15 residues. This CDR3 is CASSLSNLLASEQYF. The CDR3 region has the DNA TGTGCCAGCAGCTTATCCAACCTCTTGGCGTCCGAGCAGTACTTC.

The chain employs TRBV6-6 and TRBJ1-1; no reliable D call. Germline values: CDR1 MNHNY, CDR2 SVGAGI (reference sequence). The CDR3 contains 13 residues. V was cut by 5 bases and J by 4 bases, with 11 bases left in between. CDR3: CASSQEGSTEAFF. CDR3 in DNA: TGTGCCAGCAGTCAAGAGGGTAGCACTGAAGCTTTCTTT.

The J gene is TRBJ1-1, the V gene TRBV6-6; perhaps TRBD1 as D (5 bases). Trimming removed 5 bases from V and 3 bases from J, with 16 bases in between. The germline V gene has CDR1 MNHNY and CDR2 SVGAGI (reference sequence). There are 15 residues in the CDR3. CDR3 DNA sequence: TGTGCCAGCAGTCGACGGTCCGGGGGGGACACTGAAGCTTTCTTT. It codes for CASSRRSGGDTEAFF.

The sample holds a few counts of this clone. The V and J genes are TRBV19 and TRBJ1-5; tentatively, D is TRBD1 (6 bases). Germline-derived CDR1 and CDR2 are LNHDA and SQIVND (reference sequence). Between the trimmed V and J ends, which lost 7 bases and 3 bases, there was a span of 13 bases. The CDR3 spans 14 residues. As DNA, the CDR3 is TGTGCCAGTACCTCCGGACAGTTCAATCAGCCCCAGCATTTT. This sequence encodes CASTSGQFNQPQHF.

V is TRBV5-1 and J is TRBJ1-4, with D tentatively TRBD1 (5 bases). Per the germline V gene, CDR1 is SGHRS and CDR2 is YFSETQ. With 4 bases removed from V and 1 base from J, the gap between germline ends came to 11 bases. CDR3 length equals 15 residues. The chain's CDR3 is CASSPGDLTNEKLFF. The DNA of the CDR3 is TGCGCCAGCAGCCCCGGGGACTTAACTAATGAAAAACTGTTTTTT.

The rearrangement uses TRBV11-1 and TRBJ2-6; no clear D gene. Deletions cut 5 bases from V and 1 base from J, with 12 bases between. Germline loops: CDR1 SGHAT, CDR2 FQDESV (reference sequence). The length of the CDR3 is 16 residues. In nucleotides, the CDR3 is TGTGCCAGCAGCCCCTACCTAGGTTCTGGGGCCAACGTCCTGACTTTC. Translating it yields CASSPYLGSGANVLTF. Variable domain in full (rest from reference TRBV11-1 and TRBJ2-6): EAEVAQSPRYKITEKSQAVAFWCDPISGHATLYWYRQILGQGPELLVQFQDESVVDDSQLPKDRFSAERLKGVDSTLKIQPAELGDSAMYLCASSPYLGSGANVLTFGAGSRLTVL.

V usage is TRBV2 and J usage is TRBJ2-1; 8 bases line up with TRBD1. CDR1 is SNHLY, CDR2 FYNNEI, per germline. V shed 0 bases and J 6 bases; nucleotides not matched to a gene: 4. The CDR3 totals 15 residues. The CDR3: CASSEAGTGGNEQFF. The DNA for the CDR3 is TGTGCCAGCAGTGAAGCAGGCACAGGGGGCAATGAGCAGTTCTTC.

This rearrangement joins TRBV5-1 to TRBJ1-1, with unresolved D. The CDR3 runs 14 residues. V lost 3 bases to trimming and J lost 1 base, with 10 bases between them. Germline CDR1 is SGHRS and CDR2 is YFSETQ. CDR3 amino acids: CASSYQDENTEAFF. The CDR3 bases are TGCGCCAGCAGCTACCAGGATGAGAACACTGAAGCTTTCTTT.

The chain carries TRBV9 and TRBJ2-6; D is ambiguous. The CDR3 loop spans 15 amino acids. CDR1 and CDR2 (germline): SGDLS, YYNGEE. V lost 3 bases and J lost 0, with 7 bases in between. CDR3 nucleotide sequence: TGTGCCAGCAGCGGGCAGGTCTCTGGGGCCAACGTCCTGACTTTC. Its translation is CASSGQVSGANVLTF.

This rearrangement joins TRBV9 to TRBJ1-3; D might be TRBD1 (6 bases). The CDR3 is 17 amino acids. Trimming left V 2 bases short and J 2 bases short, with 17 bases between. The V gene's germline CDR1 is SGDLS and CDR2 YYNGEE. The CDR3 region has the DNA TGTGCCAGCAGCGTTTTGGATGGGGGCGAGGCTGGAAACACCATATATTTT. Translated, it gives CASSVLDGGEAGNTIYF.

The chain couples TRBV7-3 to TRBJ2-1; D might be TRBD2 (6 bases). V lost 4 bases, J lost 1 base, and 14 bases lay in between. Germline V gene data show CDR1 as SGHTA and CDR2 as FQGTGA. This CDR3 comprises 16 residues. CDR3 sequence: CASSSIGAGSYNEQFF. The CDR3 nucleotides are TGTGCCAGCAGCTCTATTGGGGCGGGGTCCTACAATGAGCAGTTCTTC.

The V and J genes are TRBV5-1 and TRBJ2-2; D ambiguous. There are 14 residues in the CDR3. CDR1 and CDR2 (germline): SGHRS, YFSETQ. V was cut by 4 bases and J by 6 bases, with 13 bases left in between. CDR3 sequence: CASSPAFPPGELFF. CDR3 coding DNA: TGCGCCAGCAGCCCTGCCTTCCCCCCCGGGGAGCTGTTTTTT.

The genes are TRBV18 and TRBJ1-1; no definite D call. This CDR3 comprises 12 residues. The ends were cut back, 0 bases at V and 9 bases at J, with 8 bases in the middle. CDR1 is KGHSH, CDR2 LQKENI, per germline. CDR3 bases: TGTGCCAGCTCACCACCGGTCTCTCAAGCTTTCTTT. It yields the protein CASSPPVSQAFF.